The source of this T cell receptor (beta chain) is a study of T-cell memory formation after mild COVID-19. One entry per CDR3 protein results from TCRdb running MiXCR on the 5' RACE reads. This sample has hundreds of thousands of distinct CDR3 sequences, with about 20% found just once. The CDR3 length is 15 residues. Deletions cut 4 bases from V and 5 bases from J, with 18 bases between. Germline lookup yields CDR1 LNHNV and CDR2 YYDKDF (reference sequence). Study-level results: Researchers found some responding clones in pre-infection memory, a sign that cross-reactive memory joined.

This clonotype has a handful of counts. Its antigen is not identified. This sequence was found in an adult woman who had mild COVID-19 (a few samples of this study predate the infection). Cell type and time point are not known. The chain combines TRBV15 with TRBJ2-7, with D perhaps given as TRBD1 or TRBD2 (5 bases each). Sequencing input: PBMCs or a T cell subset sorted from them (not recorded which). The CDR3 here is CATSNSGGVDHEQYF. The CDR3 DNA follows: TGTGCCACCAGCAACTCTGGGGGTGTCGACCACGAGCAGTACTTC.